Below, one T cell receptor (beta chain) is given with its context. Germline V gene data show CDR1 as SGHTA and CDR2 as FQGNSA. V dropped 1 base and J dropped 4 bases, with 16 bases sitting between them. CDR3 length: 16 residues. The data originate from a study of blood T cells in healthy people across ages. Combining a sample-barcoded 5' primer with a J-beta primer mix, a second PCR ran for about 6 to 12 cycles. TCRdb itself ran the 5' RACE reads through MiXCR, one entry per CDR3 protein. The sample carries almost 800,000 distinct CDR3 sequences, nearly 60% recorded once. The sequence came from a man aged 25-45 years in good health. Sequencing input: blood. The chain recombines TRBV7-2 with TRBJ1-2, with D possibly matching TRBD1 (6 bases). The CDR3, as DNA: TGTGCCAGCAGCTTAGAGATAGACAGGACCTCCTATGGCTACACCTTC. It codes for CASSLEIDRTSYGYTF. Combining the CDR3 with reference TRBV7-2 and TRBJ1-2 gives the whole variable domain GAGVSQSPSNKVTEKGKDVELRCDPISGHTALYWYRQSLGQGLEFLIYFQGNSAPDKSGLPSDRFSAERTGGSVSTLTIQRTQQEDSAVYLCASSLEIDRTSYGYTFGSGTRLTVV.